In its sample, the clone carrying this TCR beta chain was seen many times. Its antigen is not identified. These data come from a study of early T cells in non-severe SARS-CoV-2 infection. Study background: Chains from this unsorted whole-blood bulk RNA could not be paired. Study-level results: VDJdb-based annotation leaned toward anti-spike CD8 responses and missed private and CD4 specificities.

As part of library construction, unique molecular identifiers were attached to individual cDNA molecules. TCRdb reprocessed the 5' RACE reads via MiXCR and lists one record per CDR3 protein. The data contain tens of thousands of distinct CDR3 sequences, approximately 5.4% of them singletons. The V gene lost 4 bases and the J gene lost 8 bases, with 5 bases spanning the gap. Germline V CDR1 and CDR2: SEHNR, FQNEAQ (reference sequence). The length of the CDR3 is 10 residues. The chain recombines TRBV7-9 with TRBJ2-5; D is uncertain. This receptor was obtained from an adult who was a healthcare worker with PCR-confirmed SARS-CoV-2 infection or an uninfected control (not recorded which). The specimen was whole blood. DNA of the CDR3: TGTGCCAGCAGCTCTGAAACCCAGTACTTC. As protein: CASSSETQYF.